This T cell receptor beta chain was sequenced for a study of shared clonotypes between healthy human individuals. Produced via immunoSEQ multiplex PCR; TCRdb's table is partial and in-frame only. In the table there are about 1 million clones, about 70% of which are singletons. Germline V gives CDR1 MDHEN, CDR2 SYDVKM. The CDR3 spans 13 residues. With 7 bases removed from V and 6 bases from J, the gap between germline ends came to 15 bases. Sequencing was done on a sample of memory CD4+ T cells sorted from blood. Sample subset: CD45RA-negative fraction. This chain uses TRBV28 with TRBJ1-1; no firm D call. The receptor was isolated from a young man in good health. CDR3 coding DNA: TGTGCCAGCACCTCTTCCCGGGCCGCTGAAGCTTTCTTT. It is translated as CASTSSRAAEAFF.